A single TCR beta chain is shown here with its context. Its antigen remains unidentified. The repertoire was sequenced with immunoSEQ multiplex PCR; TCRdb's copy has only in-frame clones and lacks some. The repertoire includes some 140,000 clones, about 90% of them detected once, and under 8% sits in the top ten. The record originates from a study of cytomegalovirus exposure and HLA in healthy donors. The study drew the donors from its roughly 120-subject validation cohort, separate from the approximately 700-subject first cohort. Study findings and constraints: The study recorded around 160 TCR beta chains that were cytomegalovirus-associated. It was confirmed in vitro that a few of the CMV-associated chains were specific for CMV antigens. Rare TCR sequences predominated, though certain public TCRs were found in many donors.

The junction had 10 bases not matched to a gene; V was cut back by 5 bases and J by 6 bases. The CDR3 covers 14 residues. Per the germline V gene, CDR1 is SGHTA and CDR2 is FQGNSA. The sequenced material came from PBMCs. The clonotype comes from a woman under 40 in good health and CMV-seropositive. J is TRBJ2-7 and V is TRBV7-2; 7 nucleotides agree with TRBD2. The CDR3 DNA sequence: TGTGCCAGCAGCGCTTTGGGGGGGTGGCTCGAGCAGTACTTC. As protein: CASSALGGWLEQYF. Supplemented by reference TRBV7-2 and TRBJ2-7, the full variable domain reads GAGVSQSPSNKVTEKGKDVELRCDPISGHTALYWYRQSLGQGLEFLIYFQGNSAPDKSGLPSDRFSAERTGGSVSTLTIQRTQQEDSAVYLCASSALGGWLEQYFGPGTRLTVT.